This T cell receptor beta chain was documented in a study of radiotherapy plus CTLA-4 blockade in lung cancer. The study, taken as a whole, reports: The study found tumor-derived TCR clones expanded in blood after radiotherapy plus ipilimumab.

A remark on this clone: Its antigen is still unknown.

Using immunoSEQ multiplex PCR, the repertoire was profiled, and TCRdb retains in-frame clones only, with some absent. The sample yields about 95,000 clones, 80% to 85% seen once. The CDR3 is 17 amino acids. Germline trimming cut 5 bases from V and 6 bases from J; bases unmatched to any gene: 11. Germline lookup yields CDR1 SGHAT and CDR2 FQNNGV. The J gene is TRBJ2-1, the V gene TRBV11-2; 12 nucleotides line up with TRBD1. The sequence was collected from a human donor with non-small cell lung cancer who had a partial response to radiotherapy plus ipilimumab. Specimen: peripheral blood, collected from a patient treated with radiotherapy plus ipilimumab. CDR3 protein: CASSTQPGQGARNEQFF. The CDR3, as DNA: TGTGCCAGCAGCACACAACCGGGACAGGGGGCGCGCAATGAGCAGTTCTTC.